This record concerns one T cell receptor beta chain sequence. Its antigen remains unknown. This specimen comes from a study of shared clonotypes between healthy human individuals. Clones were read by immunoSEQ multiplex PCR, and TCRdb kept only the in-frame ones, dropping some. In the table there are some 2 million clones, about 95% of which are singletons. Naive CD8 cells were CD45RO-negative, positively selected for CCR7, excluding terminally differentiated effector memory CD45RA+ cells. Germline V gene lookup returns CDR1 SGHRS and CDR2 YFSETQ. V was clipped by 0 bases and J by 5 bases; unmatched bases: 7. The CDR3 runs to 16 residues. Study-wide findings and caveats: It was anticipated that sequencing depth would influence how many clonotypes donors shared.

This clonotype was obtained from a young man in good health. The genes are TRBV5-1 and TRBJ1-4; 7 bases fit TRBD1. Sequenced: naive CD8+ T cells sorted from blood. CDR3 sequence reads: CASSLEGGQRNEKLFF. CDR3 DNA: TGCGCCAGCAGCTTGGAGGGGGGACAGAGAAATGAAAAACTGTTTTTT.